One and the same sample provided the 27 T cell receptor beta chains below, sequenced in a study of blood T cell repertoires in COVID-19. Produced via immunoSEQ multiplex PCR; TCRdb's table is partial and in-frame only. The sample records approximately 30,000 clones, about nine tenths being singletons. The specimen was peripheral blood. Receptors were obtained from a man in his 70s with active or convalescent COVID-19.

This chain uses TRBV28 with TRBJ1-1, with D perhaps matching TRBD1 (5 bases). Deletions cut 5 bases from V and 6 bases from J, with 16 bases between. The CDR3 is made up of 14 amino acids. CDR1 and CDR2 from the germline V gene are MDHEN and SYDVKM. DNA for the CDR3: TGTGCCAGCAGTCTCCTCCGGGGGAGGCCTGAAGCTTTCTTT. Protein sequence: CASSLLRGRPEAFF.

The V and J genes are TRBV10-3 and TRBJ1-4; D unclear. Germline values: CDR1 ENHRY, CDR2 SYGVKD. The CDR3 consists of 13 residues. The germline V and J ends were trimmed by 4 bases and 0 bases, with 3 bases remaining between them. The CDR3 bases are TGTGCCATCAGTGCAACAACTAATGAAAAACTGTTTTTT. Residues: CAISATTNEKLFF.

The chain recombines TRBV2 with TRBJ1-6, with D unresolved. CDR1 is SNHLY and CDR2 is FYNNEI in the germline V gene. The V end was cut by 5 bases, the J end by 9 bases, with 8 bases between. The CDR3 spans 12 residues. Written as DNA, the CDR3 is TGTGCCAGCAGTAGCCAGGCTTCACCCCTCCACTTT. Its protein is CASSSQASPLHF.

This CDR3 is CASRDGLSTDTQYF. CDR3 bases: TGTGCCAGCAGGGATGGACTGAGCACAGATACGCAGTATTTT. The chain combines TRBV2 with TRBJ2-3; tentative D call: TRBD2 (5 bases). From germline, CDR1 is SNHLY and CDR2 FYNNEI. V lost 6 bases, J lost 0 bases, and 10 bases lay in between. CDR3 length: 14 residues.

This chain joins TRBV5-8 and TRBJ1-2; no definite D call. Germline CDR1 is SGHTS and CDR2 is YDEGEE. The CDR3 has 10 residues. V was shortened by 7 bases and J by 8 bases, with 9 bases between the two germline ends. CDR3: CASGGSGYTF. DNA of the CDR3: TGTGCCAGCGGAGGTAGCGGCTACACCTTC.

V is TRBV2 and J is TRBJ1-1; TRBD1 aligns across 8 bases. Germline V gives CDR1 SNHLY, CDR2 FYNNEI. V gave up 8 bases and J gave up 1 base; unmatched junction bases: 6. The length of the CDR3 is 14 residues. CDR3 loop: CASHPDRGNTEAFF. CDR3 sequence (DNA): TGTGCCAGCCACCCAGACAGGGGGAACACTGAAGCTTTCTTT.

The rearrangement links TRBV7-2 to TRBJ1-5, with no clear D. V lost 2 bases to trimming and J lost 3 bases, with 8 bases between them. Looked up from germline, CDR1 is SGHTA and CDR2 is FQGNSA. The CDR3 contains 14 residues. DNA of the CDR3: TGTGCCAGCAGCTTAAACCTAAACAATCAGCCCCAGCATTTT. This encodes CASSLNLNNQPQHF.

The chain joins TRBV10-1 to TRBJ1-1; D gene ambiguous. Germline V gives CDR1 WNHNN, CDR2 SYGVQD (reference sequence). The CDR3 has 13 amino acids. The V and J ends lost 7 bases and 5 bases respectively, with 14 bases between them. CDR3 protein: CASNTNTGTEAFF. CDR3 nucleotides: TGCGCCAGCAATACAAATACGGGTACTGAAGCTTTCTTT.

The CDR3 DNA follows: TGTGCCAGCAGCCTAAGGCAGGGGTATACCTCTAAGGGCTACACCTTC. It codes for CASSLRQGYTSKGYTF. The chain is built from TRBV7-2 and TRBJ1-2, with D perhaps TRBD1 (6 bases). CDR1 SGHTA and CDR2 FQGNSA come from the germline V gene. The V end lost 5 bases, the J end lost 8 bases, and 24 bases lay between the germline ends. This CDR3 is built from 16 residues.

V usage is TRBV9 and J usage is TRBJ1-3; D remains unclear. Germline CDR1 reads SGDLS; CDR2 reads YYNGEE. The CDR3 spans 17 residues. V lost 3 bases and J lost 2, with 18 bases in between. The CDR3, as DNA: TGTGCCAGCAGCGGACTCCCGGGATCGTTAACTGGAAACACCATATATTTT. Encoded protein: CASSGLPGSLTGNTIYF.

The chain recombines TRBV7-3 with TRBJ2-2, with 10 bases that match TRBD2. CDR1 and CDR2 (germline): SGHTA, FQGTGA. Germline trimming cut 2 bases from V and 3 bases from J; bases unmatched to any gene: 9. CDR3 length: 18 residues. The CDR3 DNA follows: TGTGCCAGCAGCTTAGGGCTAGCGGGAGTGGGAGACACCGGGGAGCTGTTTTTT. Amino acid sequence: CASSLGLAGVGDTGELFF.

Here the CDR3 reads CASSYDGGNQPQHF. The CDR3 DNA follows: TGTGCCAGCAGTTACGACGGGGGCAATCAGCCCCAGCATTTT. This chain connects TRBV6-5 to TRBJ1-5; D call uncertain. The V end was cut by 2 bases, the J end by 2 bases, with 7 bases between. The germline gives CDR1 MNHEY, CDR2 SVGAGI. The CDR3 consists of 14 residues.

The genes are TRBV5-1 and TRBJ2-7, with 8 bases matching TRBD2. Trimming at V came to 3 bases and at J to 4 bases, leaving 0 bases not matched to a gene. Germline CDR1 is SGHRS and CDR2 is YFSETQ. This CDR3 region has 12 residues. In DNA, the CDR3 is TGCGCCAGCAGCTCTAGCGGGTACGAGCAGTACTTC. This codes for CASSSSGYEQYF.

This chain links TRBV5-6 with TRBJ1-2; maybe TRBD1 (6 bases). Germline assignment: CDR1 SGHDT and CDR2 YYEEEE. The CDR3 spans 14 residues. V lost 4 bases and J 4 bases, leaving 14 bases between the germline ends. CDR3 nucleotides: TGTGCCAGCAGCCTCCTACAGGGACCCTATGGCTACACCTTC. The encoded protein is CASSLLQGPYGYTF.

V and J are TRBV9 and TRBJ2-2; 7 nucleotides align to TRBD2. The J segment lost 5 bases and the V segment lost 0 bases, leaving 7 bases of the junction unmatched. CDR1 is SGDLS and CDR2 is YYNGEE in the germline V gene. CDR3 length equals 16 residues. The CDR3 sequence: CASSVVPSGLTGELFF. CDR3 bases: TGTGCCAGCAGCGTAGTCCCTAGCGGATTAACCGGGGAGCTGTTTTTT.

This chain connects TRBV11-2 to TRBJ2-7; 7 nucleotides line up with TRBD1. This CDR3 spans 15 amino acids. Germline assignment: CDR1 SGHAT and CDR2 FQNNGV. The V gene end was trimmed by 2 bases and the J gene end by 3 bases; junction bases not matched to a gene: 7. Here the CDR3 DNA reads TGTGCCAGCAGCTTATTCGGGACAGCTGACTACGAGCAGTACTTC. It is translated as CASSLFGTADYEQYF. Full variable domain (missing parts from reference TRBV11-2 and TRBJ2-7): EAGVAQSPRYKIIEKRQSVAFWCNPISGHATLYWYQQILGQGPKLLIQFQNNGVVDDSQLPKDRFSAERLKGVDSTLKIQPAKLEDSAVYLCASSLFGTADYEQYFGPGTRLTVT.

The genes are TRBV5-1 and TRBJ2-6, with D perhaps matching TRBD1 (6 bases). The CDR3 is 14 amino acids. The ends were cut back, 6 bases at V and 1 base at J, with 8 bases in the middle. Germline loops: CDR1 SGHRS, CDR2 YFSETQ. CDR3 nucleotide sequence: TGCGCCAGCACTGACAGGTCTGGGGCCAACGTCCTGACTTTC. Protein product: CASTDRSGANVLTF.

J is TRBJ2-1 and V is TRBV28; 9 bases agree with TRBD1. V gave up 7 bases and J gave up 10 bases; unmatched junction bases: 11. Germline V CDR1 and CDR2: MDHEN, SYDVKM. The CDR3 contains 14 residues. This CDR3 is CASTPGTGYREQFF. The CDR3 DNA follows: TGTGCCAGCACTCCCGGGACAGGGTATAGAGAGCAGTTCTTC.

V usage is TRBV28 and J usage is TRBJ1-2; tentatively, D is TRBD1 (6 bases). CDR3 length equals 13 residues. V lost 4 bases, J lost 6 bases, and 12 bases lay in between. Per germline, CDR1 MDHEN and CDR2 SYDVKM. As DNA, the CDR3 is TGTGCCAGCAGTTCCGGGACAAGGGATGGCTACACCTTC. The encoded protein is CASSSGTRDGYTF.

V usage is TRBV28 and J usage is TRBJ1-2; D uncertain. This CDR3 has 16 residues. CDR1 MDHEN and CDR2 SYDVKM come from the germline V gene. Deletions cut 5 bases from V and 7 bases from J, with 23 bases between. CDR3: CASSPGFFRGFGGYTF. The CDR3, as DNA: TGTGCCAGCAGTCCGGGTTTCTTCAGAGGATTTGGTGGCTACACCTTC.

V and J are TRBV7-9 and TRBJ2-7, with D possibly matching TRBD2 (6 bases). Trimming removed 5 bases from V and 2 bases from J, with 19 bases in between. Germline assignment: CDR1 SEHNR and CDR2 FQNEAQ (reference sequence). The CDR3 length is 16 residues. CDR3 sequence (DNA): TGTGCCAGCAGCCCGGCAAGGGTAGCGGCTACCTACGAGCAGTACTTC. Its protein is CASSPARVAATYEQYF.

The chain carries TRBV4-2 and TRBJ2-1, with 7 bases matching TRBD1. J was trimmed by 2 bases and V by 3 bases; bases with no gene match: 7. The CDR3 has 16 residues. Per germline, CDR1 LGHNA and CDR2 YNFKEQ. CDR3 region: CASSQLDRDPYNEQFF. The CDR3 nucleotides are TGTGCCAGCAGCCAGCTCGACAGGGACCCCTACAATGAGCAGTTCTTC.

The chain joins TRBV7-2 to TRBJ1-2, with D perhaps matching TRBD1 (6 bases). Germline lookup yields CDR1 SGHTA and CDR2 FQGNSA. The V end lost 7 bases, the J end lost 2 bases, and 14 bases lay between the germline ends. The CDR3 loop spans 14 amino acids. CDR3 residues: CASNYFGQNYGYTF. CDR3 in DNA: TGTGCCAGCAACTACTTCGGACAGAACTATGGCTACACCTTC.

This clone was found once. The chain has TRBV7-3 and TRBJ1-1; unclear D gene. Trimming took 5 bases from V and 3 from J, leaving 13 bases between them. The CDR3 is 14 amino acids. CDR1 is SGHTA, CDR2 FQGTGA, per germline. CDR3 bases: TGTGCCAGCAGCCGCGCCGGGGTTCACACTGAAGCTTTCTTT. Translating it yields CASSRAGVHTEAFF.

This chain links TRBV28 with TRBJ2-5, with D unresolved. The V end lost 7 bases, the J end lost 0 bases, and 3 bases lay between the germline ends. The CDR3 is made up of 11 amino acids. Germline CDR1 is MDHEN and CDR2 is SYDVKM. DNA for the CDR3: TGTGCCAGCACCGACCAAGAGACCCAGTACTTC. It translates to CASTDQETQYF.

The chain employs TRBV7-3 and TRBJ1-5, with D perhaps matching TRBD1 (5 bases). V dropped 5 bases and J dropped 1 base, with 30 bases sitting between them. Per the germline V gene, CDR1 is SGHTA and CDR2 is FQGTGA. This CDR3 contains 21 residues. The CDR3 here is CASSAQDGGEWGNRSNQPQHF. The CDR3 nucleotides are TGTGCCAGCAGCGCCCAGGACGGGGGAGAGTGGGGGAATAGGAGCAATCAGCCCCAGCATTTT.

This chain uses TRBV7-9 with TRBJ2-7, with D uncertain. The germline V gene encodes CDR1 SEHNR and CDR2 FQNEAQ (reference sequence). The V end lost 2 bases, the J end lost 0 bases, and 11 bases lay between the germline ends. The CDR3 loop spans 15 amino acids. The CDR3, as DNA: TGTGCCAGCAGCTTACGACACGGCGACTCCTACGAGCAGTACTTC. Translation gives CASSLRHGDSYEQYF.